Below, 18 T cell receptor beta chains from the same sample are listed, as sequenced in a study of shared clonotypes between healthy human individuals. CD45RO negativity and positive selection for CCR7 defined naive CD8 cells, a population that excluded terminally differentiated effector memory CD45RA+ cells. Measured with immunoSEQ multiplex PCR; TCRdb has only the in-frame clones, and not every one. The repertoire holds 2 million or so clones, with 85% to 95% as singletons. The sequencing input was naive CD8+ T cells sorted from blood. Every receptor here comes from a man younger than 35 in good health.

The chain is built from TRBV20-1 and TRBJ2-7, with a weak D call TRBD2 (6 bases). Between the trimmed V and J ends, which lost 0 bases and 6 bases, there was a span of 6 bases. This CDR3 is built from 11 residues. Looked up from germline, CDR1 is DFQATT and CDR2 is SNEGSKA (reference sequence). The CDR3 reads CSARDSGEQYF. The CDR3 DNA follows: TGCAGTGCTAGAGATAGCGGCGAGCAGTACTTC.

This clone was counted a single time. The rearrangement links TRBV30 to TRBJ2-7, with D perhaps given as TRBD1 or TRBD2 (6 bases each). The CDR3 is 13 residues long. With 0 bases removed from V and 7 bases from J, the gap between germline ends came to 13 bases. Looked up from germline, CDR1 is GTSNPN and CDR2 is SVGIG (reference sequence). For the CDR3, the DNA is TGTGCCTGGAGTGTACAAGGGGGGCAGGAGCAGTACTTC. Protein sequence: CAWSVQGGQEQYF.

V is TRBV27 and J is TRBJ2-1; 7 bases agree with TRBD2. V shed 4 bases and J 12 bases; nucleotides not matched to a gene: 3. Germline CDR1 reads MNHEY; CDR2 reads SMNVEV (reference sequence). CDR3 length: 11 residues. The CDR3: CASSWGGGQFF. Here the CDR3 DNA reads TGTGCCAGCAGTTGGGGGGGAGGGCAGTTCTTC.

The chain couples TRBV2 to TRBJ1-5; the D is unclear. Germline lookup yields CDR1 SNHLY and CDR2 FYNNEI. The CDR3 covers 15 residues. Deletions cut 1 base from V and 3 bases from J, with 10 bases between. The CDR3 region is CASSEGGNNNQPQHF. Here the CDR3 DNA reads TGTGCCAGCAGTGAAGGTGGGAACAACAATCAGCCCCAGCATTTT.

The rearrangement links TRBV4-2 to TRBJ2-3; D call uncertain. V lost 6 bases and J lost 1, with 8 bases in between. This CDR3 is 13 amino acids long. CDR1 and CDR2 (germline): LGHNA, YNFKEQ. The CDR3 spells CASSGLGTDTQYF. In nucleotides, the CDR3 is TGTGCCAGCAGTGGGTTGGGCACAGATACGCAGTATTTT.

The chain employs TRBV29-1 and TRBJ2-3, with a possible D match to TRBD1 (5 bases). There are 16 residues in the CDR3. The V gene lost 1 base and the J gene lost 4 bases, with 18 bases spanning the gap. Germline assignment: CDR1 SQVTM and CDR2 ANQGSEA. The CDR3, as DNA: TGCAGCGTTGAAGCCCTCGGCAGGGCCCTTTCAGATACGCAGTATTTT. Protein product: CSVEALGRALSDTQYF.

Comments on this clone: Other DNA sequences in this sample translate to the same CDR3. The chain joins TRBV27 to TRBJ1-5; unclear D gene. CDR3 length: 13 amino acids. Germline V gene lookup returns CDR1 MNHEY and CDR2 SMNVEV (reference sequence). Trimming took 2 bases from V and 5 from J, leaving 7 bases between them. CDR3 in amino acids: CASSLEGDQPQHF. CDR3 bases: TGTGCCAGCAGTTTAGAGGGAGATCAGCCCCAGCATTTT.

This sequence joins TRBV6-5 and TRBJ2-1; 11 nucleotides align to TRBD1. V shed 2 bases and J 6 bases; nucleotides not matched to a gene: 3. Per the germline V gene, CDR1 is MNHEY and CDR2 is SVGAGI. The CDR3 consists of 15 residues. The CDR3 DNA reads as TGTGCCAGCAGTTACGGGACAGGGGGAGGCAATGAGCAGTTCTTC. Its protein product is CASSYGTGGGNEQFF.

This chain joins TRBV10-1 and TRBJ2-1, with a possible D match to TRBD2 (6 bases). CDR3 length equals 13 residues. CDR1 and CDR2 from the germline V gene are WNHNN and SYGVQD (reference sequence). V was trimmed by 5 bases and J by 8 bases, leaving 13 bases between them. Here the CDR3 DNA reads TGCGCCAGCAGTCGGGACTTAGGTGATGAGCAGTTCTTC. Amino acids: CASSRDLGDEQFF.

The rearrangement joins TRBV7-9 to TRBJ2-3, with D tentatively TRBD1 or TRBD2 (5 bases each). V was clipped by 5 bases and J by 5 bases, with 14 bases between them. Germline V gives CDR1 SEHNR, CDR2 FQNEAQ (reference sequence). CDR3 length equals 14 residues. CDR3 in DNA: TGTGCCAGCAGCCCCCCCGACAGCGGAGATACGCAGTATTTT. Amino acid sequence: CASSPPDSGDTQYF.

Only one count was recorded for this clone. A much bigger clone sits one base away, suggesting this may be a read error. CDR3 DNA sequence: TGTGCCTGGAGTGTAGGTCGGGACAATGTGAGCTACACCTTC. This gives the protein CAWSVGRDNVSYTF. The V and J genes are TRBV30 and TRBJ1-2, with D tentatively TRBD1 (6 bases). From germline, CDR1 is GTSNPN and CDR2 SVGIG (reference sequence). The CDR3 has 14 residues. V shed 0 bases and J shed 9 bases, with 17 bases lying between them.

With respect to this clone: This specimen includes other DNA sequences encoding the same CDR3. For the CDR3, the DNA is TGCGCCAGCAGCTTAAGGGGTAACTATGGCTACACCTTC. Protein sequence: CASSLRGNYGYTF. The V gene is TRBV5-1, the J gene TRBJ1-2, with D possibly TRBD1 on 5 matching bases. Germline V gives CDR1 SGHRS, CDR2 YFSETQ. The ends were cut back, 2 bases at V and 1 base at J, with 6 bases in the middle. CDR3 length equals 13 residues.

The J gene is TRBJ2-5, the V gene TRBV27, with D possibly TRBD1 on 5 matching bases. CDR3 size: 15 residues. Germline V lookup: CDR1 MNHEY, CDR2 SMNVEV (reference sequence). The ends were cut back, 0 bases at V and 5 bases at J, with 13 bases in the middle. The CDR3 nucleotides read TGTGCCAGCAGTTTATCGTTTCAGGGTGGGGAGACCCAGTACTTC. It translates to CASSLSFQGGETQYF.

The V gene is TRBV21-1, the J gene TRBJ2-7; the table's D call of TRBD1 was not tested on the DNA. TRBV21-1 represents a pseudogene. The CDR3 runs to 15 residues. The DNA for the CDR3 is TGTGCCAGCAGCGGAAAGGTAGGGGGCGGAGGCGAGCAGTACTTC. This gives the protein CASSGKVGGGGEQYF.

V gene TRBV5-1 combines with J gene TRBJ2-7; 11 bases fit TRBD1. V lost 3 bases to trimming and J lost 6 bases; unmatched junction nucleotides: 5. This CDR3 contains 14 residues. Germline CDR1 reads SGHRS; CDR2 reads YFSETQ. CDR3 sequence: CASSYGQGAIEQYF. The CDR3 nucleotides are TGCGCCAGCAGCTATGGACAGGGGGCGATCGAGCAGTACTTC.

V gene TRBV28 combines with J gene TRBJ2-4; D unresolved. The CDR3 is 13 residues long. V was cut by 7 bases and J by 0 bases, with 7 bases left in between. Germline V gives CDR1 MDHEN, CDR2 SYDVKM. The CDR3 spells CASNPVAKNIQYF. CDR3 bases: TGTGCCAGCAACCCCGTAGCCAAAAACATTCAGTACTTC.

This chain joins TRBV29-1 and TRBJ2-6; 8 bases fit TRBD1. Germline V CDR1 and CDR2: SQVTM, ANQGSEA. The length of the CDR3 is 15 residues. The trim removed 8 bases at V and 4 bases at J, leaving 10 bases unmatched. CDR3 sequence (DNA): TGCAGCATTATCTTGACAGGGGAAGGGGCCAACGTCCTGACTTTC. Amino acid sequence: CSIILTGEGANVLTF.

This rearrangement joins TRBV7-9 to TRBJ2-7; perhaps TRBD1 as D (6 bases). Deletions cut 5 bases from V and 3 bases from J, with 14 bases between. The CDR3 contains 14 residues. Germline assignment: CDR1 SEHNR and CDR2 FQNEAQ (reference sequence). The CDR3 DNA reads TGTGCCAGCAGCCCACCGGGACACGGCTACGAGCAGTACTTC. The encoded protein is CASSPPGHGYEQYF.